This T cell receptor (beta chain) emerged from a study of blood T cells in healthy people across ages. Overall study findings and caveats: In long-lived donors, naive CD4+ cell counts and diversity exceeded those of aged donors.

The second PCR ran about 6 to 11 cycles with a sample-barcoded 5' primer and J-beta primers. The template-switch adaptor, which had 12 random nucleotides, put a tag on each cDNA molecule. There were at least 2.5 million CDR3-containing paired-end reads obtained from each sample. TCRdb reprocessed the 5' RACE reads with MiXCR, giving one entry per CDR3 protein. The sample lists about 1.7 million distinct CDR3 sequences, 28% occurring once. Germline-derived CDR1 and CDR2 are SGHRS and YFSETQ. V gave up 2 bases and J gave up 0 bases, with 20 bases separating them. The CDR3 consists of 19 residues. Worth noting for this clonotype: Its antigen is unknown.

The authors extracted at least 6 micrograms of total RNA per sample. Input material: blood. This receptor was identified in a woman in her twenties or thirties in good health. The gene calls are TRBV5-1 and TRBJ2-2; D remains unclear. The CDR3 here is CASSFGIQDPRPNTGELFF. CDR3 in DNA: TGCGCCAGCAGCTTCGGCATCCAAGACCCAAGACCGAACACCGGGGAGCTGTTTTTT.